Shown below are 11 T cell receptor beta chains from a single sample sequenced in a study of control samples from healthy donors and cancer patients. TCRdb's table, derived via immunoSEQ multiplex PCR, lists solely in-frame clones and lacks some. The repertoire includes approximately 230,000 clones, over 75% of them detected once, and about an eighth sits in the top ten. Sequencing used PBMCs. These receptors all stem from a woman aged 55-75 years with lung cancer.

This clone was recorded a few times. The chain recombines TRBV28 with TRBJ2-5; D may match TRBD1 or TRBD2 (5 bases each). There are 15 residues in the CDR3. Germline V gene lookup returns CDR1 MDHEN and CDR2 SYDVKM. The V end lost 6 bases, the J end lost 13 bases, and 27 bases lay between the germline ends. The CDR3 nucleotides read TGTGCCAGCAGGAGATCCGGGACGCAGGAGGTTCAGCGGTACTTC. This encodes CASRRSGTQEVQRYF.

The chain links TRBV25-1 to TRBJ2-5, with D tentatively TRBD1 (8 bases). V dropped 4 bases and J dropped 5 bases, with 20 bases sitting between them. Germline V CDR1 and CDR2: MGHDK, SYGVNS. CDR3 length: 16 amino acids. This chain's CDR3 is CASSANRDRRGETQYF. The CDR3 coding sequence is TGTGCCAGCAGTGCTAATCGGGACAGGCGGGGGGAGACCCAGTACTTC.

This clone was seen more than once but under ten times. The same CDR3 can be traced to other DNA sequences in this sample. This chain links TRBV9 with TRBJ1-5; perhaps TRBD1 as D (5 bases). The CDR3 runs 14 residues. V was shortened by 0 bases and J by 7 bases, with 11 bases between the two germline ends. Germline V lookup: CDR1 SGDLS, CDR2 YYNGEE. In DNA form, the CDR3 reads TGTGCCAGCAGCGTAGACGGGGCAGGGCAGCCCCAGCATTTT. As protein: CASSVDGAGQPQHF.

This clone was seen a few times. Additional DNA sequences in this sample encode the identical CDR3. This chain joins TRBV3-1 (or the pseudogene TRBV3-2) and TRBJ1-1; D uncertain. Per germline, CDR1 LGHDT and CDR2 YNNKEL (reference sequence). Trimming took 3 bases from V and 1 from J, leaving 6 bases between them. The length of the CDR3 is 13 residues. The CDR3 sequence: CASSHSSNTEAFF. In DNA form, the CDR3 reads TGTGCCAGCAGCCATAGCTCGAACACTGAAGCTTTCTTT.

The CDR3 loop is CASRTGTIGYEQYF. Written as DNA, the CDR3 is TGTGCCAGCAGGACAGGGACCATTGGCTACGAGCAGTACTTC. The chain has TRBV28 and TRBJ2-7, with 7 nucleotides matching TRBD1. Germline-derived CDR1 and CDR2 are MDHEN and SYDVKM. Germline trimming cut 6 bases from V and 3 bases from J; bases unmatched to any gene: 8. CDR3 length: 14 residues.

The chain carries TRBV7-9 and TRBJ1-1; possibly TRBD1 for D (5 bases). The V gene's germline CDR1 is SEHNR and CDR2 FQNEAQ (reference sequence). CDR3 length equals 13 residues. V gave up 3 bases and J gave up 5 bases, with 10 bases separating them. The CDR3 is CASSLGGGTEAFF. The DNA of the CDR3 is TGTGCCAGCAGCTTGGGGGGAGGGACTGAAGCTTTCTTT.

The chain couples TRBV9 to TRBJ2-1; 7 nucleotides match TRBD2. Germline assignment: CDR1 SGDLS and CDR2 YYNGEE. Germline trimming cut 3 bases from V and 8 bases from J; bases unmatched to any gene: 8. This CDR3 is 14 amino acids long. The CDR3 here is CASSDIAGGDEQFF. CDR3 bases: TGTGCCAGCAGCGATATAGCGGGTGGCGATGAGCAGTTCTTC. Complete variable domain (other parts from reference TRBV9 and TRBJ2-1): DSGVTQTPKHLITATGQRVTLRCSPRSGDLSVYWYQQSLDQGLQFLIQYYNGEERAKGNILERFSAQQFPDLHSELNLSSLELGDSALYFCASSDIAGGDEQFFGPGTRLTVL.

The table lists this clone with a few counts. V usage is TRBV10-3 and J usage is TRBJ1-1, with D perhaps matching TRBD1 (6 bases). Trimming removed 7 bases from V and 0 bases from J, with 12 bases in between. This CDR3 is built from 14 residues. Per the germline V gene, CDR1 is ENHRY and CDR2 is SYGVKD. The CDR3 is CAITGDRVNTEAFF. CDR3 in DNA: TGTGCCATCACAGGGGATCGTGTGAACACTGAAGCTTTCTTT.

The J gene is TRBJ2-3, the V gene TRBV28; 7 bases match TRBD1. The CDR3 has 15 amino acids. CDR1 and CDR2 (germline): MDHEN, SYDVKM. With 5 bases clipped from V and 4 bases from J, the junction kept 9 bases outside the gene matches. As DNA, the CDR3 is TGTGCCAGCAGTACACTCCGACAGGGAGCAGATACGCAGTATTTT. Residues: CASSTLRQGADTQYF.

This clone has only a few counts. The chain employs TRBV28 and TRBJ1-4; D is undetermined. Trimming removed 3 bases from V and 5 bases from J, with 10 bases in between. This CDR3 has 14 residues. Germline values: CDR1 MDHEN, CDR2 SYDVKM. CDR3 sequence: CASSFVSANEKLFF. DNA for the CDR3: TGTGCCAGCAGTTTTGTCAGCGCGAATGAAAAACTGTTTTTT.

This chain connects TRBV5-1 to TRBJ2-1; 7 positions agree with TRBD2. Germline trimming cut 2 bases from V and 5 bases from J; bases unmatched to any gene: 13. This CDR3 is 17 amino acids long. Germline V gene data show CDR1 as SGHRS and CDR2 as YFSETQ. DNA for the CDR3: TGCGCCAGCAGCTTCCCCTTCGGCGGGAGTAATCACAATGAGCAGTTCTTC. Protein: CASSFPFGGSNHNEQFF.